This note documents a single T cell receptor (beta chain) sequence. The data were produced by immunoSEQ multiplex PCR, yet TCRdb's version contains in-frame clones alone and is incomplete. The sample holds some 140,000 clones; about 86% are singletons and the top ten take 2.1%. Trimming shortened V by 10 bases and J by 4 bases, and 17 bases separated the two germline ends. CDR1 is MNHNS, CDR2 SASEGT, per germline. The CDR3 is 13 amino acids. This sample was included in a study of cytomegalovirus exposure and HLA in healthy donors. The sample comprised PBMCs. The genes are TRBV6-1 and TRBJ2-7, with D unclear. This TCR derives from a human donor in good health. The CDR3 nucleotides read TGTGCCACCACGGGTCGGAGACTTTACGAGCAGTACTTC. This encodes CATTGRRLYEQYF.